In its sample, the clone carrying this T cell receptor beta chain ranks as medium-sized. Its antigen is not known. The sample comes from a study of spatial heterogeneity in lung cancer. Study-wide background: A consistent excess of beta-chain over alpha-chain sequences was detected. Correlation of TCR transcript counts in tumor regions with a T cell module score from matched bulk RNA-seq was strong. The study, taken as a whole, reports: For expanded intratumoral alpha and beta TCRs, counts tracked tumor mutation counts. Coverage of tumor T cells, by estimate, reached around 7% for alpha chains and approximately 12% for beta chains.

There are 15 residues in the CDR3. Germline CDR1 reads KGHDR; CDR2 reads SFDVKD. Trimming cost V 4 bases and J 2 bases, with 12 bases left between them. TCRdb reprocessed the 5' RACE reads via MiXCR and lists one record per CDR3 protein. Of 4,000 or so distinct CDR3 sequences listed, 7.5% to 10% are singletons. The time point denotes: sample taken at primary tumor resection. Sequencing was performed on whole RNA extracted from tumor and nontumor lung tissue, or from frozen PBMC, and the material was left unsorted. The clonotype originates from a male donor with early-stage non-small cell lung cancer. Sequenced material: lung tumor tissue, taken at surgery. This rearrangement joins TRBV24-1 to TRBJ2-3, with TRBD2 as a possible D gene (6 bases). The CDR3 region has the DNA TGTGCCACCAGTGACCCGATAGCGGACACAGATACGCAGTATTTT. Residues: CATSDPIADTDTQYF.